This T cell receptor (beta chain) was identified during a study of blood T cell repertoires in COVID-19. Clones were sequenced by immunoSEQ multiplex PCR, and TCRdb holds only the in-frame ones, with some missing. The profile shows some 220,000 clones, about 85% of them singletons. A single count supports this clone. Germline CDR1 reads MNHEY; CDR2 reads SMNVEV (reference sequence). CDR3 length: 15 residues. Trimming left V 0 bases short and J 4 bases short, with 9 bases between. The sequence derives from a woman between 18 and 29 years old who had recovered from COVID-19. Sample: peripheral blood. The gene calls are TRBV27 and TRBJ1-4; D unclear. The CDR3 DNA sequence: TGTGCCAGCAGTTTATCGGCGGGATTTAATGAAAAACTGTTTTTT. Protein sequence: CASSLSAGFNEKLFF.